This TCR beta chain emerged from a study of CD8+CD57+ T cells in acquired aplastic anemia (dated by TCRdb to the late 2010s). In the study overall: DNA extracted from sorted CD4+ and CD8+ cells had a mean of about 3.2 ug, with a range of about 0.19 to 27.4 ug. An average of about 10 million reads for CD4+ cells and 11.0 million reads for CD8+ cells was obtained from healthy donor samples. Findings and caveats that apply to the study as a whole: Some 30 CD8+ CDR3 sequences were shared between patients and controls but appeared highly expressed in patients and within their immunodominant clones. Between patients and healthy controls, no significant difference in CD8+ Simpson's diversity was found (P=0.060).

Genomic DNA was used as template for profiling of TCR beta VDJ combinations and CDR3 sequences. An Illumina HiSeq 2000 was the platform used for TCR repertoire sequencing. The study's own analysis went as follows. TRBV/TRBJ rearrangement plots, CDR3 size and DJ length profiles, and Simpson's diversity index were used to assess repertoires. The immunodominant clone was defined as the most abundant DNA sequence in deep sequencing data. CDR3 amino acid sequences were checked for sharing across subjects and were also compared against the VDJdb database and published repertoires. TCRdb applied fastp at Q25 and MiXCR to the public reads, then kept only in-frame beta chains. Rows with a matching CDR3 protein are joined into one entry that keeps the most common DNA and genes. TCRdb's processing, not the study's, gives the V and J calls here. Here the sample has about 190,000 distinct CDR3 sequences; 54% occur a single time. The top ten constitute around a sixth of the sample.

TCR repertoires of sorted CD4+ and CD8+ blood T cells from severe aplastic anemia patients and healthy subjects were deep-sequenced in the study. Ficoll-Paque density gradient centrifugation was used to isolate peripheral blood mononuclear cells. Before DNA was extracted, CD4+ and CD8+ T cells were sorted using either FACS or magnetic beads. For this clonotype: Its recognized antigen is unknown. Base qualities are missing; no much larger clone stands one base away.

The CDR1 and CDR2 encoded by the germline V gene (reference sequence) are LNHNV and YYDKDF. The CDR3 spans 16 residues, from the cysteine through the phenylalanine. Only the CDR3 DNA stays, 48 bases, in frame from base 1. V is cut by 1 base and J by 2 bases, and the space between the germline ends is 13 bases. The origin of this receptor is a human donor in good health, serving as a control. Sequencing was carried out using sorted CD4+, CD8+, or CD8+CD57+ T cells (not recorded which) from PBMCs. The chain is encoded by TRBV15 joined to TRBJ2-3; the best D guess is TRBD2, with 6 bases matching. The CDR3 here reads CATSRGRSDYTDTQYF. The DNA sequence is TGTGCCACCAGCAGAGGCCGGTCGGACTACACAGATACGCAGTATTTT.